This T cell receptor beta chain was sequenced for a study of CD8 T cells in ankylosing spondylitis. Broader study findings: Within ankylosing spondylitis blood, a TCR beta motif made up of several highly homologous variants appeared to be characteristic. It was reported that disease-linked clones were significantly enriched in matched ankylosing spondylitis synovial fluid. Some motif variants were previously reported in reactive arthritis synovial fluid and blood. The authors found the disease-linked clones to be CD8+ and relatively rare in peripheral blood.

TCRdb reanalysed the 5' RACE reads using MiXCR and keeps one entry per CDR3 protein. The repertoire holds around 890,000 distinct CDR3 sequences, approximately 12% seen once, with under 0.6% in the top ten. CDR3 size: 15 residues. Germline V gene sequence: CDR1 SGHTA, CDR2 FQGNSA. The V end lost 1 base, the J end lost 0 bases, and 9 bases lay between the germline ends. This clonotype was recorded a few times. Its antigen is unknown. The specimen was blood, either unsorted or a sorted T cell fraction (not recorded which). The V gene is TRBV7-2, the J gene TRBJ1-1; D remains unclear. This TCR derives from a male donor with ankylosing spondylitis. The CDR3: CASSLVVLLNTEAFF. The CDR3 DNA reads TGTGCCAGCAGCTTAGTGGTATTGCTGAACACTGAAGCTTTCTTT.